The clone carrying this T cell receptor beta chain is a singleton in its sample. CDR3 length: 15 residues. The germline gives CDR1 SGHNT, CDR2 YENEEA. Trimming took off 1 base at V and 5 bases at J, with 14 bases between the two ends. Recruitment covered 20 to 25 US areas and drew participants whose ages spanned about 18 to 90 years. Symptom resolution, clearance, or two negative PCRs marked donors in Cohort 3 as recovered. This table comes from immunoSEQ multiplex PCR, and its TCRdb copy is limited to in-frame clones, with some not included. The repertoire holds approximately 280,000 clones, with more than 75% as singletons. The data were obtained in a study of blood T cell repertoires in COVID-19. Overall study: PBMCs, B-cell-depleted T cells, or T cells provided the cDNA or gDNA that made up the material.

The clonotype comes from a woman aged 18-29 years who had recovered from COVID-19. V gene TRBV11-3 combines with J gene TRBJ2-5; D unresolved. The sample comprised PBMCs or T cells enriched from blood (not recorded which). The CDR3 DNA sequence: TGTGCCAGCAGCTTAGCGGCTAGTCGCCGGGAGACCCAGTACTTC. Translated, it gives CASSLAASRRETQYF.